This TCR beta chain was recovered during a study of cytomegalovirus exposure and HLA in healthy donors. Study outcomes and limitations: A subsequent analysis found that TCR clusters from the first cohort also tended to co-occur in the approximately 130 validation repertoires, with approximately 95% of cluster scores above 0. Researchers catalogued approximately 170 TCR beta chains as cytomegalovirus-associated. The classifier was said to identify cytomegalovirus status with high specificity and sensitivity.

The CDR3 loop spans 15 amino acids. V gave up 3 bases and J gave up 5 bases, with 13 bases separating them. Germline V gene data show CDR1 as MRHNA and CDR2 as SNTAGT. Sequencing was performed with immunoSEQ multiplex PCR; in TCRdb, only in-frame clones are kept and a portion is missing. The table includes 150,000 to 200,000 clones, 86% detected once. Remarks on this clone: Its specificity is unknown.

Material: PBMCs. The rearrangement uses TRBV6-4 and TRBJ2-2; possibly TRBD2 for D (6 bases). This sequence originates from a woman aged 18-35 years in good health and CMV-seronegative. The CDR3 protein is CASSDSGDGTGELFF. The CDR3 DNA follows: TGTGCCAGCAGTGATTCGGGGGATGGTACCGGGGAGCTGTTTTTT.